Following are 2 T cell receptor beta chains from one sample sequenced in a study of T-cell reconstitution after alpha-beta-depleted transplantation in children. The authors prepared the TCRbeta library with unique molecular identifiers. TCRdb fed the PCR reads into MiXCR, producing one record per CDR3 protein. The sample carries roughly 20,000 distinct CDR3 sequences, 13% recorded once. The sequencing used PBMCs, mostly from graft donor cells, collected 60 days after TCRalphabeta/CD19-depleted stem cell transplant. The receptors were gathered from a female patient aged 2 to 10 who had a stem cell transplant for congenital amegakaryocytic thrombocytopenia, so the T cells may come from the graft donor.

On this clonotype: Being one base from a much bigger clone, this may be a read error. CDR3 region: CASPWAAESTDTQYF. For the CDR3, the DNA is TGCGCCAGCCCCTGGGCGGCCGAGAGCACAGATACGCAGTATTTT. The chain recombines TRBV5-1 with TRBJ2-3, with no clear D. V lost 7 bases and J lost 0, with 15 bases in between. The germline CDR1 and CDR2 sequences are SGHRS and YFSETQ. This CDR3 is 15 amino acids long.

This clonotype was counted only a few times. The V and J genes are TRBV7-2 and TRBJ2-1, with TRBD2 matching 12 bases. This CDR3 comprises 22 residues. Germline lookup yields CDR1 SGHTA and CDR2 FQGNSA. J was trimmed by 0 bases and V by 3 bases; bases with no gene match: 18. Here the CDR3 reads CASSFKGPTGTSGFNSYNEQFF. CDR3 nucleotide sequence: TGTGCCAGCAGCTTCAAGGGGCCCACCGGGACTAGCGGGTTTAACTCCTACAATGAGCAGTTCTTC.